The 9 T cell receptor beta chains below were found in one sample sequenced in a study of response to subunit inactivated influenza vaccine. TCRdb fed the RT-PCR reads into MiXCR, producing one record per CDR3 protein. The sample shows under 850,000 distinct CDR3 sequences, under 20% of them seen only once. Sequencing was performed on PBMCs from blood, taken approximately 5 days after vaccination. The receptors were sampled from a man aged 50 to 60 who received an inactivated influenza vaccine.

The chain couples TRBV6-1 to TRBJ2-1, with no clear D. In germline, CDR1 is MNHNS, CDR2 SASEGT. The V gene lost 8 bases and the J gene lost 2 bases, with 16 bases spanning the gap. The length of the CDR3 is 15 residues. CDR3 bases: TGTGCCAGCTCGGGCAGCCTTATACCCTACAATGAGCAGTTCTTC. Protein product: CASSGSLIPYNEQFF.

This clonotype has just a few counts. J is TRBJ2-3 and V is TRBV10-2, with D perhaps matching TRBD1 or TRBD2 (5 bases each). CDR3 length equals 14 residues. Trimming cost V 8 bases and J 2 bases, with 14 bases left between them. Germline V lookup: CDR1 WSHSY, CDR2 SAAADI. This chain's CDR3 is CASWTDGTTDTQYF. The CDR3 DNA reads as TGCGCCAGCTGGACTGACGGGACCACAGATACGCAGTATTTT.

This chain joins TRBV14 and TRBJ2-7; D not resolved. The CDR3 length is 15 residues. V lost 1 base to trimming and J lost 6 bases, with 16 bases between them. The germline CDR1 and CDR2 sequences are SGHDN and FVKESK. In DNA form, the CDR3 reads TGTGCCAGCAGCCAAGGCCCCCAATCTTACAGCGAGCAGTACTTC. Residues: CASSQGPQSYSEQYF.

This chain joins TRBV7-2 and TRBJ2-2; D is perhaps TRBD1 (6 bases). CDR3 size: 16 residues. V lost 2 bases, J lost 2 bases, and 12 bases lay in between. Germline loops: CDR1 SGHTA, CDR2 FQGNSA. The CDR3 nucleotides read TGTGCCAGCAGCTTACCAATACAGGGAAACACCGGGGAGCTGTTTTTT. This translates into CASSLPIQGNTGELFF.

The chain carries TRBV5-5 and TRBJ2-7, with TRBD2 as a possible D gene (6 bases). V was clipped by 5 bases and J by 2 bases, with 17 bases between them. The CDR3 runs to 15 residues. Germline-derived CDR1 and CDR2 are SGHKS and YYEKEE (reference sequence). CDR3 nucleotide sequence: TGTGCCAGCAGTCCCGGGACTCTTACTCCCTACGAGCAGTACTTC. Its translation: CASSPGTLTPYEQYF.

This chain uses TRBV18 with TRBJ2-6; D call uncertain. The CDR3 runs 13 residues. Germline V lookup: CDR1 KGHSH, CDR2 LQKENI. Trimming stripped 8 bases from V and 0 bases from J, with 5 bases between. CDR3 nucleotides: TGTGCCAGCGTAGGCTCTGGGGCCAACGTCCTGACTTTC. Protein product: CASVGSGANVLTF.

This clonotype has a handful of counts. The chain carries TRBV6-5 and TRBJ2-3, with 7 bases aligning to TRBD2. V was clipped by 4 bases and J by 4 bases; unmatched bases: 8. Germline V CDR1 and CDR2: MNHEY, SVGAGI. This CDR3 has 15 amino acids. CDR3 region: CASSSWSGTADTQYF. The CDR3 DNA reads TGTGCCAGCAGTTCATGGAGCGGGACGGCAGATACGCAGTATTTT.

This clonotype was observed many times. The rearrangement links TRBV29-1 to TRBJ2-1, with D possibly TRBD1 on 5 matching bases. This CDR3 has 12 amino acids. Between the trimmed V and J ends, which lost 4 bases and 7 bases, there was a span of 11 bases. CDR1 is SQVTM and CDR2 is ANQGSEA in the germline V gene. The CDR3 bases are TGCAGCGTTGCAAAGGGGCGTAATGAGCAGTTCTTC. Its translation is CSVAKGRNEQFF.

The sample holds a few counts of this clonotype. This chain links TRBV29-1 with TRBJ2-1; 10 bases match TRBD2. Germline assignment: CDR1 SQVTM and CDR2 ANQGSEA. The CDR3 sequence is 14 residues long. The V segment lost 7 bases and the J segment 7 bases; nucleotides outside the gene matches: 10. The CDR3 sequence: CSDRPSGRGNEQFF. DNA for the CDR3: TGCAGCGACAGGCCTAGCGGGAGAGGGAATGAGCAGTTCTTC.